This is a list of T cell receptor beta chains from one sample in a study of T cell responses to AZD1222 COVID-19 vaccine. TCRdb keeps only in-frame clones here, not all; method: immunoSEQ multiplex PCR. Found here are 150,000 or so clones, 91% of them singletons; the top ten hold about 1.3%. The sample consisted of peripheral blood, taken on day 0 of AZD1222 vaccination. The receptors come from an adult in good health. Both conserved end residues are part of each CDR3. D genes are given only for firm matches. Expanded clones are given a class, and other clones once, few, many or no size at all.

clone size	V gene	J gene	D gene	CDR3 DNA	CDR3 protein
-	TRBV5-5	TRBJ1-6	TRBD1	TGTGCCAGCAGCCGGGACAGCAATTCACCCCTCCACTTT	CASSRDSNSPLHF
-	TRBV19	TRBJ1-1	TRBD1	TGTGCCAGTGGGGACAGGGTGAACACTGAAGCTTTCTTT	CASGDRVNTEAFF
-	TRBV18	TRBJ2-7	TRBD2	TGTGCCACCTCCCGGGGGGGCTACGAGCAGTACTTC	CATSRGGYEQYF
-	TRBV5-6	TRBJ2-3	TRBD2	TGTGCCAGCAGCTTGGCCGGGGGGTCCACAGATACGCAGTATTTT	CASSLAGGSTDTQYF
-	TRBV14	TRBJ2-7	-	TGTGCCAGCAGCCAGGAACCAGGGATCTACGAGCAGTACTTC	CASSQEPGIYEQYF
-	TRBV7-9	TRBJ2-7	TRBD2	TGTGCCAGCAGCTTGGGACTAGCGGGGGGAAACTACGAGCAGTACTTC	CASSLGLAGGNYEQYF
-	TRBV5-6	TRBJ1-2	-	TGTGCCAGCAGCAGCTTACACCAGGGGTGGAGTGGCTACACCTTC	CASSSLHQGWSGYTF
-	TRBV7-2	TRBJ2-5	TRBD2	TGTGCCAGCAGCTTTTCCGGGACTACCAACCAAGAGACCCAGTACTTC	CASSFSGTTNQETQYF
-	TRBV7-2	TRBJ2-3	-	TGTGCCAGCAGCTCTTCGCCCAAGAGGGACACAGATACGCAGTATTTT	CASSSSPKRDTDTQYF
-	TRBV9	TRBJ1-4	-	TGTGCCAGCAGCGTAGAGGGGCAGGCAACTAATGAAAAACTGTTTTTT	CASSVEGQATNEKLFF
-	TRBV14	TRBJ1-2	-	TGTGCCAGCAGCCAAGTTGCCGGGGGGGCCGGGGGCTATGGCTACACCTTC	CASSQVAGGAGGYGYTF
-	TRBV29-1	TRBJ2-7	-	TGCAGCGTTGCTCGTGACAGCCTCTACGAGCAGTACTTC	CSVARDSLYEQYF
-	TRBV28	TRBJ2-7	TRBD1	TGTGCCAGCAGTACTGGACAGGGGTCAACCTACGAGCAGTACTTC	CASSTGQGSTYEQYF
once	TRBV5-4	TRBJ2-1	TRBD2	TGTGCCAGCAGCTCCGGACTAGCATGGGAGCAGTTCTTC	CASSSGLAWEQFF
few	TRBV5-1	TRBJ2-7	TRBD1	TGCGCCAGCAGCTTCAATCCAGGGGGCTACGAGCAGTACTTC	CASSFNPGGYEQYF
-	TRBV7-7	TRBJ2-5	TRBD2	TGTGCTAGCAGCCCAGCTCTAGCGGGAAGTGAGACCCAGTACTTC	CASSPALAGSETQYF
-	TRBV7-2	TRBJ1-4	TRBD1	TGTGCCAGCAGCCCGGCGGGGACAGGGTCTGGAAAACTGTTTTTT	CASSPAGTGSGKLFF
-	TRBV4-1	TRBJ1-2	-	TGCGCCAGCAGCCAAGCTTCGGGAGAAGCTGTCTATGGCTACACCTTC	CASSQASGEAVYGYTF
-	TRBV5-1	TRBJ1-2	TRBD1	TGCGCCAGCAGCTTCAAAGGACAGGCGCCTCAGGATGGCTACACCTTC	CASSFKGQAPQDGYTF
-	TRBV4-3	TRBJ2-1	-	TGCGCCAGCAGCCAAGCTAGTCCGGGGGCGGCCCGTGAGCAGTTCTTC	CASSQASPGAAREQFF
-	TRBV3-1/TRBV3-2	TRBJ1-4	-	TGTGCCAGCAGCCAGGAGGGTAAACTGTTTTTT	CASSQEGKLFF
-	TRBV10-3	TRBJ1-1	-	TGTGCCATCGCAGAAGGAGCAATGAACACTGAAGCTTTCTTT	CAIAEGAMNTEAFF
few	TRBV4-3	TRBJ1-1	TRBD1	TGCGCCAGCAGCCAAGACTCCCAGGGGGCCTCTGAAGCTTTCTTT	CASSQDSQGASEAFF
-	TRBV2	TRBJ2-5	TRBD2	TGTGCCAGCAGCGACGGATGGACTAGCGGGAGAGGGGTGGAGACCCAGTACTTC	CASSDGWTSGRGVETQYF
-	TRBV30	TRBJ2-5	TRBD1	TGTGCCTGGAACTACAGGGGCTTCGGAGAGACCCAGTACTTC	CAWNYRGFGETQYF